The source of this T cell receptor beta chain is a study of chemoradiotherapy in HPV16-positive cancers. Study as a whole: Functional T-cell assays on a couple of HPV16-positive patients' cells defined candidate HPV-specific clones and common TCR motifs.

Germline V gene sequence: CDR1 LNHDA, CDR2 SQIVND (reference sequence). This CDR3 comprises 13 residues. V was shortened by 3 bases and J by 7 bases, with 13 bases between the two germline ends. Libraries were prepared by immunoSEQ multiplex PCR; TCRdb keeps only in-frame clonotypes and omits some of them. The sample shows roughly 5,700 clones, roughly 82% of them seen only once. This clone has just a few counts. Its matching antigen is unknown. Study-wide findings and caveats: During treatment, candidate HPV-specific clones and E7-related motifs expanded in tumor.

The gene calls are TRBV19 and TRBJ2-7; D might be TRBD2 (5 bases). The sequenced sample was tumor tissue, obtained from a patient who underwent chemoradiotherapy. This TCR came from a human donor with HPV-associated anogenital cancer. The chain's CDR3 is CASSIRWELEQYF. CDR3 DNA sequence: TGTGCCAGTAGTATTCGGTGGGAGTTGGAGCAGTACTTC. Full variable domain (rest looked up from reference TRBV19 and TRBJ2-7): DGGITQSPKYLFRKEGQNVTLSCEQNLNHDAMYWYRQDPGQGLRLIYYSQIVNDFQKGDIAEGYSVSREKKESFPLTVTSAQKNPTAFYLCASSIRWELEQYFGPGTRLTVT.